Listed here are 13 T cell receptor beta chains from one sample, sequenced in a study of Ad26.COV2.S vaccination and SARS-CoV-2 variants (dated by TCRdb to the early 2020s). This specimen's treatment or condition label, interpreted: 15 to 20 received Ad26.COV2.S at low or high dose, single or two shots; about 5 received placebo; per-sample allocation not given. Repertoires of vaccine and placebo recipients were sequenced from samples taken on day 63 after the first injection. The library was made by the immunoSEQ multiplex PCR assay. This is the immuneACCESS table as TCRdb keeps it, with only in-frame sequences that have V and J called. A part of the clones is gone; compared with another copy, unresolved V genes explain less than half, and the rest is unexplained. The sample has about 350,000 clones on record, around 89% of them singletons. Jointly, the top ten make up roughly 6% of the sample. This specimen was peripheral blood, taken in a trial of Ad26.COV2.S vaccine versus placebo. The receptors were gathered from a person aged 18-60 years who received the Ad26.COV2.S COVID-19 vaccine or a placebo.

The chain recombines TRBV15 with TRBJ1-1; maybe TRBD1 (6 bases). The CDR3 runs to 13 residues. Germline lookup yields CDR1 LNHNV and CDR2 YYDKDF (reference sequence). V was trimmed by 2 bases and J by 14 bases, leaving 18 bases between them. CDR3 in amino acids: CATSRPPGGRVFF. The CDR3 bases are TGTGCCACCAGCAGACCGCCGGGGGGCCGCGTCTTCTTT.

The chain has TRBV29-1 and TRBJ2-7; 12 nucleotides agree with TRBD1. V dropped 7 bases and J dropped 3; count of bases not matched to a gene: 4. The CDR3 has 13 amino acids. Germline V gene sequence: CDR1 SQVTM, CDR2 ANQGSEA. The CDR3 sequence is CSAGQGAIYEQYF. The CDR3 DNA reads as TGCAGCGCGGGACAGGGGGCGATCTACGAGCAGTACTTC.

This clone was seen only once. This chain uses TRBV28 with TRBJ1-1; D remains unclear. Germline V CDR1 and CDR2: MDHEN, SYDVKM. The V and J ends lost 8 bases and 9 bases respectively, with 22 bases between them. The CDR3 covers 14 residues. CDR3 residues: CASFSGGLGGKAFF. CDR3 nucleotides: TGTGCCAGCTTTTCCGGAGGCCTCGGCGGGAAAGCTTTCTTT.

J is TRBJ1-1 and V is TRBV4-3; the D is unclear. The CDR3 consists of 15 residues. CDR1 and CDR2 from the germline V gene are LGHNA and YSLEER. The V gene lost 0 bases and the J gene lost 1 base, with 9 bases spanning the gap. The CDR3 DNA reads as TGCGCCAGCAGCCAAGAGTCCGTGGAGAACACTGAAGCTTTCTTT. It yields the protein CASSQESVENTEAFF.

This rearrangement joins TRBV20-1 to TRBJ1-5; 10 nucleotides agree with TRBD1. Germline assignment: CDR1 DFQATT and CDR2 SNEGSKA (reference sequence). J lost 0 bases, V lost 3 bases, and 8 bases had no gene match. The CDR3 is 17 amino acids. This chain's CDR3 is CSASQDRGGVSNQPQHF. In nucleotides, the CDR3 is TGCAGTGCTAGTCAGGACAGGGGGGGAGTTAGCAATCAGCCCCAGCATTTT.

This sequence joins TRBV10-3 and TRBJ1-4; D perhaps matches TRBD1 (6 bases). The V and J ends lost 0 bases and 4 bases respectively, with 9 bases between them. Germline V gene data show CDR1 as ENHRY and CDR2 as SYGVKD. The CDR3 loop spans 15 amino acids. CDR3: CAISESSGDNEKLFF. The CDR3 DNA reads TGTGCCATCAGTGAGTCATCAGGGGATAATGAAAAACTGTTTTTT.

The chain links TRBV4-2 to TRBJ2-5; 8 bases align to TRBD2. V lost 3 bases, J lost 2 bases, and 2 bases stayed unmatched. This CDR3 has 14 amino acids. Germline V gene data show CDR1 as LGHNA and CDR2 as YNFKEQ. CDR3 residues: CASSQGTSQETQYF. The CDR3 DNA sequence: TGTGCCAGCAGCCAGGGGACTAGTCAAGAGACCCAGTACTTC.

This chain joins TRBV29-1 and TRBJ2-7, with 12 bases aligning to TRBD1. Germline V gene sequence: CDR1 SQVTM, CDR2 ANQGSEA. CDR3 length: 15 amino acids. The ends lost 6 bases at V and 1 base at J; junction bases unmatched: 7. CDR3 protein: CSVRDRGPGSYEQYF. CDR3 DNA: TGCAGCGTCAGGGACAGGGGGCCCGGATCCTACGAGCAGTACTTC.

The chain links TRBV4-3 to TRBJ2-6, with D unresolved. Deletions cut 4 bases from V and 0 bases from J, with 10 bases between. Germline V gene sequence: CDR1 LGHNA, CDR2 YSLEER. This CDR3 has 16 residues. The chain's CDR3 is CASSLDVTSGANVLTF. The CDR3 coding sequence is TGCGCCAGCAGCCTAGATGTAACCTCTGGGGCCAACGTCCTGACTTTC.

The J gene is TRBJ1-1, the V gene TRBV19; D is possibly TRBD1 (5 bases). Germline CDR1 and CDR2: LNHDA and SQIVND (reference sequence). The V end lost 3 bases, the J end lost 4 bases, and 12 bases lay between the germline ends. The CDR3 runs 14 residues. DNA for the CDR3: TGTGCCAGTAGTATCGTCGGTGGGGGCACTGAAGCTTTCTTT. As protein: CASSIVGGGTEAFF.

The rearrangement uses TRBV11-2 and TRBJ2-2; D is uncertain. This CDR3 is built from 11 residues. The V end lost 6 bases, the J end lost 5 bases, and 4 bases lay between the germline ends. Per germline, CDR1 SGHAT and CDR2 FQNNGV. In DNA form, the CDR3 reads TGTGCCAGCAGTTCTACCGGGGAGCTGTTTTTT. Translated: CASSSTGELFF.

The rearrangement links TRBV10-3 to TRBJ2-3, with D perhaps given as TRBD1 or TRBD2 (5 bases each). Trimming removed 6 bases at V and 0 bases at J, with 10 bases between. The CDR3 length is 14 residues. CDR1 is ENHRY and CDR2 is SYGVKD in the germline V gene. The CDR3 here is CAIRTGTSTDTQYF. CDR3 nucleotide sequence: TGTGCCATCAGGACCGGGACCAGCACAGATACGCAGTATTTT.

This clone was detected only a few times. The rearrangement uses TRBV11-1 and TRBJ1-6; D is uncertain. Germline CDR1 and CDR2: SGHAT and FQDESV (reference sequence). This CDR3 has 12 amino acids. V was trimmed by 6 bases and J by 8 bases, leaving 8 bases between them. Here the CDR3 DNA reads TGTGCCAGCAGTGCGGCGTATTCACCCCTCCACTTT. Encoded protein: CASSAAYSPLHF.